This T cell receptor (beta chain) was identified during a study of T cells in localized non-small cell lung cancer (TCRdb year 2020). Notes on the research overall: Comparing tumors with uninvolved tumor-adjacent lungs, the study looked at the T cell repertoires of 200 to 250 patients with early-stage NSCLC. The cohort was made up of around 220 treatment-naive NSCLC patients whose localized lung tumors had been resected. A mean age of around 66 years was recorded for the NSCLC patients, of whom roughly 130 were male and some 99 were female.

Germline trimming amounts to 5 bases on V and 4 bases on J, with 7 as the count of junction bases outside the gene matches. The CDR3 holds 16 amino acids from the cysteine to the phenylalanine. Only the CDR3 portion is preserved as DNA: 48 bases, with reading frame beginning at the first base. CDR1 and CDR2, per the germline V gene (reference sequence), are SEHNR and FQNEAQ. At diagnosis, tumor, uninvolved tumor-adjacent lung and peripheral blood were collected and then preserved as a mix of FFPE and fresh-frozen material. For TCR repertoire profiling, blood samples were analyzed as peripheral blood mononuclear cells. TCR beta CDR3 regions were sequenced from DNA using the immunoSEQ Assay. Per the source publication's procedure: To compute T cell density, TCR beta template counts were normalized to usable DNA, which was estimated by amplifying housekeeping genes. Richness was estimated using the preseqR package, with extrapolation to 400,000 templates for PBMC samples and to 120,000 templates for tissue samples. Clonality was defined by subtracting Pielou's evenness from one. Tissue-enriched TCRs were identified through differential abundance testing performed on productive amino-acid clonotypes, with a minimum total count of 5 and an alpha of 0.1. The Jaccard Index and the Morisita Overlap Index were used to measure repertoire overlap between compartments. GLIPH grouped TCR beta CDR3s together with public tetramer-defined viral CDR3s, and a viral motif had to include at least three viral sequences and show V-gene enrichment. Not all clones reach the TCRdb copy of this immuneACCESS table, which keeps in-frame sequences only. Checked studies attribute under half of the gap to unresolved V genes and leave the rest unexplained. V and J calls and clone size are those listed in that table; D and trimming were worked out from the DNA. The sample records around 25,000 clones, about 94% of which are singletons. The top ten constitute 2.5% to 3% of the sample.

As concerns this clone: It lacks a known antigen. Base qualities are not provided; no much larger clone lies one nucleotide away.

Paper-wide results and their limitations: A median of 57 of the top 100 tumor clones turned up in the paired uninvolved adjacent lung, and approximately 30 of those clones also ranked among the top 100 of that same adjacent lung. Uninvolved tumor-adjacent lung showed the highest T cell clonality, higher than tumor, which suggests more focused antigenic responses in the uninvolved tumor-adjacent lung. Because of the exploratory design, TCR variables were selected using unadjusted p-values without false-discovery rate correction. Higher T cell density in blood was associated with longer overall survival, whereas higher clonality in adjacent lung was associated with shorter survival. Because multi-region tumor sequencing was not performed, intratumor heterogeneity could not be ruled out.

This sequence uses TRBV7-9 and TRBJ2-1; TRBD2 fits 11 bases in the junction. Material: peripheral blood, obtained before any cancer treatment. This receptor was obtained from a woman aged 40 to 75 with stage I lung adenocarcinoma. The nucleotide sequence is TGTGCCAGCAGCCCATCGGGACTAGCGGCATACAATGAGCAGTTCTTC. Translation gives CASSPSGLAAYNEQFF.